The rows below give T cell receptor beta chains drawn from one sample of a study of radiotherapy plus CTLA-4 blockade in lung cancer. Libraries were prepared by immunoSEQ multiplex PCR; TCRdb keeps only in-frame clonotypes and omits some of them. The table lists roughly 66,000 clones, under 85% of them singletons, with roughly 3.9% in the top ten. Source: peripheral blood, taken from a patient treated with radiotherapy plus ipilimumab. Receptors originate from a human donor with non-small cell lung cancer who had a partial response to radiotherapy plus ipilimumab. The CDR3 runs from the conserved cysteine through the conserved F or W. The order of the fields is clone size, J gene, D gene, V gene, CDR3 protein, CDR3 DNA. D genes are given only for firm matches. Size is stated for part of the rows, as once, few or many counts, or as a class when the clone is expanded.

>.|TRBJ2-7|.|TRBV30
CAWTPRGLYEQYF
TGTGCCTGGACTCCCAGGGGCTTATACGAGCAGTACTTC
>few|TRBJ2-7|TRBD2|TRBV6-5
CASSYSSSGSYYEQYF
TGTGCCAGCAGTTACTCGAGCAGCGGGAGTTACTACGAGCAGTACTTC
>.|TRBJ2-3|TRBD2|TRBV7-9
CASSSIAGSSTDTQYF
TGTGCCAGCAGTTCTATAGCGGGAAGTAGCACAGATACGCAGTATTTT
>once|TRBJ2-7|TRBD1|TRBV19
CASSIGTGSYEQYF
TGTGCCAGTAGTATTGGGACAGGGAGCTACGAGCAGTACTTC
>.|TRBJ2-3|TRBD2|TRBV7-2
CASSLVASGLASSTDTQYF
TGTGCCAGCAGCTTAGTAGCTAGCGGGCTTGCTTCTAGCACAGATACGCAGTATTTT
>.|TRBJ2-2|.|TRBV28
CASSLARAGTGELFF
TGTGCCAGCAGTTTAGCTAGGGCGGGCACCGGGGAGCTGTTTTTT
>.|TRBJ2-1|.|TRBV27
CASSSPFAGSSYNEQFF
TGTGCCAGCAGTTCCCCTTTTGCGGGGAGCTCCTACAATGAGCAGTTCTTC
>.|TRBJ2-2|.|TRBV28
CALGRRELTGELFF
TGTGCTCTCGGTCGGAGGGAGCTGACCGGGGAGCTGTTTTTT
>.|TRBJ2-7|.|TRBV7-9
CASSLAGGLALHEQYF
TGTGCCAGCAGCTTAGCGGGGGGGCTAGCTCTCCACGAGCAGTACTTC
>.|TRBJ2-2|.|TRBV7-3
CASSLIRGNTGELFF
TGTGCCAGCAGCTTAATTCGGGGGAACACCGGGGAGCTGTTTTTT
>few|TRBJ1-4|TRBD1|TRBV28
CASSTGGRKANEKLFF
TGTGCCAGCAGTACAGGGGGTCGCAAGGCTAATGAAAAACTGTTTTTT
>.|TRBJ1-4|.|TRBV4-2
CASGRLGGLGNEKLFF
TGTGCCAGCGGCCGCCTAGGGGGTTTAGGGAATGAAAAACTGTTTTTT
>once|TRBJ2-6|.|TRBV5-1
CAGSVDSPGANVLTF
TGCGCCGGCAGCGTCGACAGCCCTGGGGCCAACGTCCTGACTTTC
>.|TRBJ2-3|TRBD1|TRBV30
CAWSTGSTDTQYF
TGTGCCTGGTCGACAGGGAGCACAGATACGCAGTATTTT
>.|TRBJ2-2|TRBD2|TRBV19
CASSTGLAGTTNTGELFF
TGTGCCAGTAGTACGGGACTAGCGGGAACCACGAACACCGGGGAGCTGTTTTTT
>once|TRBJ2-7|.|TRBV2
CAGKQGPPSYEQYF
TGTGCCGGAAAACAGGGTCCCCCCTCCTACGAGCAGTACTTC
>.|TRBJ1-2|TRBD1|TRBV28
CASRIGTGVNYGYTF
TGTGCCAGCAGGATCGGGACAGGAGTTAACTATGGCTACACCTTC
>.|TRBJ1-2|.|TRBV6-1
CAAADQINYGYTF
TGTGCAGCCGCGGATCAAATTAACTATGGCTACACCTTC
>.|TRBJ1-3|.|TRBV7-9
CASSFQSGPGNTIYF
TGTGCCAGCAGCTTCCAGTCAGGGCCCGGAAACACCATATATTTT
>.|TRBJ2-1|.|TRBV7-2
CASSLPGLTYNEQFF
TGTGCCAGCAGCTTGCCGGGACTGACCTACAATGAGCAGTTCTTC